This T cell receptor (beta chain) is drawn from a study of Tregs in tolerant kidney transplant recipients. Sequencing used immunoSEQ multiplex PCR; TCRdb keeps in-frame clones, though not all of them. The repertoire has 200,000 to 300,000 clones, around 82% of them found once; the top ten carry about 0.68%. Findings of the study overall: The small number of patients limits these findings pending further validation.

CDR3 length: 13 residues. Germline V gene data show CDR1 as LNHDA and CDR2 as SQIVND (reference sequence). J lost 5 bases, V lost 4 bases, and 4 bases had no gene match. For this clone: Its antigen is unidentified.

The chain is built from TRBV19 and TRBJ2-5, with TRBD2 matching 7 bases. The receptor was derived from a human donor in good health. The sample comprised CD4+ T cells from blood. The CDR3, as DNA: TGTGCCAGTAGTAGGCGGGAGAGGGAGACCCAGTACTTC. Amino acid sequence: CASSRRERETQYF.